A selection of T cell receptor beta chains follows, all from one sample in a study of technical replicates of blood from a few donors. The repertoire was sequenced with immunoSEQ multiplex PCR; TCRdb's copy has only in-frame clones and lacks some. Counted here are tens of thousands of clones, more than 85% occurring once; the ten biggest clones make up 4.7%. Sequencing used PBMCs. The origin of the receptors is a human donor in good health. Some clones in this sample may be carry-over from other donors' samples. CDR3s include the opening cysteine and the closing phenylalanine or tryptophan. D genes are given only for firm matches. Expanded clones are given a class, and other clones once, few, many or no size at all.

abundance	d_gene	v_gene	j_gene	CDR3nt	CDR3aa
.	TRBD2	TRBV7-9	TRBJ2-1	TGTGCCAGCAGCTTAGGTATTAGCGGGAGTCCTGAGCAGTTCTTC	CASSLGISGSPEQFF
.	TRBD2	TRBV18	TRBJ2-3	TGTGCCAGCTCACCGCCGGGACTAGCGACTAGCACAGATACGCAGTATTTT	CASSPPGLATSTDTQYF
.	TRBD2	TRBV4-3	TRBJ2-2	TGCGCCAGCAGTCAGCTAGCGGGATCCGGGGGCGGGGAGCTGTTTTTT	CASSQLAGSGGGELFF
.	TRBD1	TRBV9	TRBJ2-7	TGTGCCAGCAGCGTGACAGGGGAATCCTACGAGCAGTACTTC	CASSVTGESYEQYF
once	.	TRBV4-2	TRBJ2-5	TGTGCCAGCAGCCAAGATCCCTCTCTACTAGCCTCCCAGTACTTC	CASSQDPSLLASQYF
.	TRBD2	TRBV6-5	TRBJ2-5	TGTGCCAGCAGACAGACTAGCGAACAAGAGACCCAGTACTTC	CASRQTSEQETQYF
.	TRBD2	TRBV30	TRBJ2-5	TGTGCCTGGAGTGTTTCCGGGGCCGTAAACGGCCGGGGGGGGCCAGAGACCCAGTACTTC	CAWSVSGAVNGRGGPETQYF
.	.	TRBV5-1	TRBJ1-4	TGCGCCAGCAGCAATGGGCCGCAGGCAGAAAAACTGTTTTTT	CASSNGPQAEKLFF
.	.	TRBV5-4	TRBJ2-5	TGTGCCAGCAGCGCGGGCCTAGCGCAAGAGACCCAGTACTTC	CASSAGLAQETQYF
.	TRBD2	TRBV7-2	TRBJ2-1	TGTGCCAGCAGCTTATTGGGACTAGCGGGATACAATGAGCAGTTCTTC	CASSLLGLAGYNEQFF
.	.	TRBV19	TRBJ1-4	TGTGCCAGTAAAGTCACCGGAGACCTCCTGCCCCGGGAAAAACTGTTTTTT	CASKVTGDLLPREKLFF
.	.	TRBV5-1	TRBJ1-3	TGCGCCAGCAGCTCGGACAGTTTTGAGTTCGACACCATATATTTT	CASSSDSFEFDTIYF
.	.	TRBV7-6	TRBJ1-5	TGTGCCAGCAGCTTAGTCGGTCAGCCCCAGCATTTT	CASSLVGQPQHF
.	TRBD2	TRBV4-3	TRBJ2-5	TGCGCCAGCAGCCAGGGGGTAGCGGGAGGGCCGGAGACCCAGTACTTC	CASSQGVAGGPETQYF
.	TRBD1	TRBV5-4	TRBJ2-4	TGTGCCAGCAGCACCCGGGACAGAAAAAACATTCAGTACTTC	CASSTRDRKNIQYF
.	.	TRBV9	TRBJ2-2	TGTGCCAGCAGCCCCTCAGGGGGGACCGGGGAGCTGTTTTTT	CASSPSGGTGELFF
.	TRBD2	TRBV29-1	TRBJ2-1	TGCAGCGGAACCGGGACTAGCGGGAGGTTCTCCCCGAATGAGCAGTTCTTC	CSGTGTSGRFSPNEQFF
.	.	TRBV4-1	TRBJ2-3	TGCGCCAGCAGCCAAGGAGGAGATACGCAGTATTTT	CASSQGGDTQYF
.	TRBD1	TRBV4-3	TRBJ2-7	TGCGCCAGCAGCCAAGATCGGCTGTCGGGACAGGGCTACGAGCAGTACTTC	CASSQDRLSGQGYEQYF
.	.	TRBV5-4	TRBJ2-2	TGTGCCAGCACCGAGGGCCAGGAGACCGGGGAGCTGTTTTTT	CASTEGQETGELFF
.	TRBD2	TRBV4-1	TRBJ2-1	TGCGCCAGCAGCCTTAGAGGGACTAGCGTAGACAATGAGCAGTTCTTC	CASSLRGTSVDNEQFF
.	.	TRBV7-8	TRBJ2-7	TGTGCCAGCAGCCCGTTGTGGACTCCCTATCTCGAGCAGTACTTC	CASSPLWTPYLEQYF
.	TRBD1	TRBV5-1	TRBJ1-4	TGCGCCAGCAGCTTGCCTGGGACAGGGGCAACGGAAAAACTGTTTTTT	CASSLPGTGATEKLFF
.	TRBD2	TRBV7-3	TRBJ2-3	TGTGCCAGCAGCCCCGTACTAGCGCCGGGTTTGCGGGATACGCAGTATTTT	CASSPVLAPGLRDTQYF
.	.	TRBV9	TRBJ2-3	TGTGCCAGCAGCCTCGGGGATTTTATGGATACGCAGTATTTT	CASSLGDFMDTQYF
.	TRBD2	TRBV2	TRBJ2-7	TGTGCCAGCAGGGTAGATGGCGGGAGGAGCTCCTACGAGCAGTACTTC	CASRVDGGRSSYEQYF
.	.	TRBV7-9	TRBJ2-3	TGTGCCAGCAGCCCTAGAGGCCGCTCCCATTCCACAGATACGCAGTATTTT	CASSPRGRSHSTDTQYF
.	.	TRBV5-1	TRBJ1-4	TGCGCCAGCAGCTCCGGGACACCTGCAACTAATGAAAAACTGTTTTTT	CASSSGTPATNEKLFF
.	.	TRBV10-3	TRBJ1-4	TGTGCCATCAGTGAGTGGGTAGGGAGGAATGAAAAACTGTTTTTT	CAISEWVGRNEKLFF
.	.	TRBV6-5	TRBJ1-2	TGTGCCAGCAGTTACTCGGCGGCAGGGAATGGGTATGGCTACACCTTC	CASSYSAAGNGYGYTF
.	.	TRBV4-1	TRBJ1-6	TGCGCCAGCAGCCAAGAAATGGGGGGGATCTATTCACCCCTCCACTTT	CASSQEMGGIYSPLHF
once	.	TRBV7-9	TRBJ2-1	TGTGCCAGCAGCCGAACCACAGGGATGGGGTCCTACAATGAGCAGTTCTTC	CASSRTTGMGSYNEQFF
.	TRBD2	TRBV5-4	TRBJ2-1	TGTGCCAGCAGCTTGGTAGCGGGAGTCGGGGATGAGCAGTTCTTC	CASSLVAGVGDEQFF